A single sample is the source of the 11 T cell receptor beta chains below, sequenced in a study of cytomegalovirus exposure and HLA in healthy donors. PCR involved 60 Vbeta and 13 Jbeta primers. Profiled with immunoSEQ multiplex PCR; TCRdb holds only in-frame clones, not every one. This repertoire shows 90,000 to 110,000 clones, approximately 86% found once; its top ten account for 5% to 6.5%. Specimen: PBMCs. The receptors come from a man aged 18 to 29 in good health and CMV-seronegative.

J is TRBJ2-1 and V is TRBV6-1; 7 nucleotides agree with TRBD2. Germline lookup yields CDR1 MNHNS and CDR2 SASEGT. This CDR3 contains 12 residues. Trimming cost V 5 bases and J 11 bases; bases outside gene matches: 6. The CDR3 protein is CASSQPGLKQFF. In DNA form, the CDR3 reads TGTGCCAGCAGTCAACCGGGACTAAAGCAGTTCTTC.

The chain combines TRBV28 with TRBJ2-5; 9 nucleotides agree with TRBD2. Germline-derived CDR1 and CDR2 are MDHEN and SYDVKM. Unmatched junction bases numbered 4, after V lost 5 bases and J lost 3 bases. CDR3 size: 14 residues. CDR3 amino acids: CASSRGGREETQYF. The DNA of the CDR3 is TGTGCCAGCAGTCGTGGCGGGAGGGAAGAGACCCAGTACTTC.

The chain is built from TRBV6-5 and TRBJ1-4; D may be TRBD1 (5 bases). There are 15 residues in the CDR3. Germline CDR1 MNHEY, CDR2 SVGAGI. V was trimmed by 6 bases and J by 8 bases, leaving 19 bases between them. The CDR3 sequence: CASSPVRGGWEKLFF. In DNA, the CDR3 is TGTGCCAGCAGCCCCGTGAGGGGAGGATGGGAAAAACTGTTTTTT.

The rearrangement joins TRBV9 to TRBJ1-1; 10 bases agree with TRBD1. The V gene's germline CDR1 is SGDLS and CDR2 YYNGEE. V lost 3 bases, J lost 2 bases, and 4 bases stayed unmatched. The CDR3 length is 15 residues. The CDR3 nucleotides are TGTGCCAGCAGCGGAGGGGACAGGGGCAACACTGAAGCTTTCTTT. This codes for CASSGGDRGNTEAFF.

This clone was observed a handful of times. V gene TRBV6-6 combines with J gene TRBJ1-3; 8 nucleotides align to TRBD1. CDR3 size: 16 residues. Germline V lookup: CDR1 MNHNY, CDR2 SVGAGI (reference sequence). V lost 2 bases, J lost 1 base, and 4 bases stayed unmatched. CDR3 DNA: TGTGCCAGCAGTTACAGTCGACAGGGGTCTGGAAACACCATATATTTT. It translates to CASSYSRQGSGNTIYF.

V and J are TRBV28 and TRBJ2-7; 10 positions agree with TRBD1. Germline trimming cut 5 bases from V and 2 bases from J; bases unmatched to any gene: 12. This CDR3 region has 17 residues. Germline V lookup: CDR1 MDHEN, CDR2 SYDVKM. CDR3 sequence reads: CASSDILGQGTTYEQYF. DNA of the CDR3: TGTGCCAGCAGTGACATCCTGGGACAGGGGACAACCTACGAGCAGTACTTC.

J is TRBJ1-1 and V is TRBV6-5; weak D call: TRBD1 (5 bases). Germline-derived CDR1 and CDR2 are MNHEY and SVGAGI. Trimming cost V 7 bases and J 0 bases, with 12 bases left between them. The CDR3 spans 14 residues. CDR3 amino acids: CASNSRTLNTEAFF. The CDR3 DNA reads TGTGCCAGCAACTCCAGGACACTGAACACTGAAGCTTTCTTT.

The DNA for the CDR3 is TGCGCCAGCAGCCAAGAAGAGAGGGAGGTTATCTACAATGAGCAGTTCTTC. Protein product: CASSQEEREVIYNEQFF. The chain combines TRBV4-3 with TRBJ2-1; TRBD2 is a possible D gene (6 bases). The CDR3 contains 17 residues. V dropped 0 bases and J dropped 3 bases, with 15 bases sitting between them. Germline CDR1 reads LGHNA; CDR2 reads YSLEER.

A few counts support this clone. The rearrangement links TRBV10-2 to TRBJ1-3; no reliable D call. Germline assignment: CDR1 WSHSY and CDR2 SAAADI. V lost 6 bases and J lost 2, with 14 bases in between. The CDR3 spans 15 residues. The CDR3, as DNA: TGCGCCAGCAGGGTCCAAGGAGCCGCTGGAAACACCATATATTTT. As protein: CASRVQGAAGNTIYF.

This chain joins TRBV7-3 and TRBJ2-3, with 7 positions matching TRBD2. The V gene's germline CDR1 is SGHTA and CDR2 FQGTGA. J gave up 0 bases and V 5 bases, and 8 bases lay outside the gene matches. This CDR3 is 16 amino acids long. CDR3 in amino acids: CASSNLGGRSTDTQYF. CDR3 nucleotide sequence: TGTGCCAGCAGCAACTTGGGGGGGAGAAGCACAGATACGCAGTATTTT. The full variable domain, with the rest looked up from reference TRBV7-3 and TRBJ2-3, is GAGVSQTPSNKVTEKGKYVELRCDPISGHTALYWYRQSLGQGPEFLIYFQGTGAADDSGLPNDRFFAVRPEGSVSTLKIQRTERGDSAVYLCASSNLGGRSTDTQYFGPGTRLTVL.

This clone was seen just once. The chain employs TRBV18 and TRBJ2-7, with D perhaps matching TRBD2 (5 bases). The V gene lost 6 bases and the J gene lost 1 base, with 13 bases spanning the gap. This CDR3 comprises 14 residues. Per germline, CDR1 KGHSH and CDR2 LQKENI. CDR3 bases: TGTGCCAGCTCGCAAGGACTCGTATCCTACGAGCAGTACTTC. As protein: CASSQGLVSYEQYF.